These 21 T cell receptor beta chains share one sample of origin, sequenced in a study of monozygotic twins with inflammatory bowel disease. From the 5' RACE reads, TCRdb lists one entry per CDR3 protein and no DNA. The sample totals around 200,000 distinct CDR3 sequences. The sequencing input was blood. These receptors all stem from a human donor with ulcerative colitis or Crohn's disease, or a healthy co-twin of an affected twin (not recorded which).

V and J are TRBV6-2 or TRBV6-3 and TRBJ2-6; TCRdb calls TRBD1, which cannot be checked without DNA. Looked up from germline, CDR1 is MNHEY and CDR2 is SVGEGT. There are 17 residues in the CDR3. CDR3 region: CASSPEAGRSGANVLTF.

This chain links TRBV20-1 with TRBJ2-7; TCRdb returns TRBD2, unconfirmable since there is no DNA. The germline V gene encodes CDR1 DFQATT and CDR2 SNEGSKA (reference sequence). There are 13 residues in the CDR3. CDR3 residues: CSATGLTTYEQYF.

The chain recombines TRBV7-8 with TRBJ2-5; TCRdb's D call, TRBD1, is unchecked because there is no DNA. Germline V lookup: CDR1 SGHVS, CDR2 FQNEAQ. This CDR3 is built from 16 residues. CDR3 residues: CASSGYRGPVKKTQYF.

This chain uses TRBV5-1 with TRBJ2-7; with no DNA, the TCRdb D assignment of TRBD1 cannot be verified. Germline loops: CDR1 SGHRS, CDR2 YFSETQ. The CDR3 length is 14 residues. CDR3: CASSLVPGAYEQYF. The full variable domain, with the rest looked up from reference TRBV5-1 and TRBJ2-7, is KAGVTQTPRYLIKTRGQQVTLSCSPISGHRSVSWYQQTPGQGLQFLFEYFSETQRNKGNFPGRFSGRQFSNSRSEMNVSTLELGDSALYLCASSLVPGAYEQYFGPGTRLTVT.

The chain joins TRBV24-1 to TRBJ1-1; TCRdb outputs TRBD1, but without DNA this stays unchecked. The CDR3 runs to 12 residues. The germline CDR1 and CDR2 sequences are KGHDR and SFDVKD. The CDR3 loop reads CATSILDSEAFF.

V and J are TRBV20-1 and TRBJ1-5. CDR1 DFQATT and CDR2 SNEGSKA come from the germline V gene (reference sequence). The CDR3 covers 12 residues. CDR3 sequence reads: CSAKRGNQPQHF.

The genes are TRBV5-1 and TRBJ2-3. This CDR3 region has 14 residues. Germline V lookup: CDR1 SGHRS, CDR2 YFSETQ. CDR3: CASSLATSTDTQYF. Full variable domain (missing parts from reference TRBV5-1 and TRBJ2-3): KAGVTQTPRYLIKTRGQQVTLSCSPISGHRSVSWYQQTPGQGLQFLFEYFSETQRNKGNFPGRFSGRQFSNSRSEMNVSTLELGDSALYLCASSLATSTDTQYFGPGTRLTVL.

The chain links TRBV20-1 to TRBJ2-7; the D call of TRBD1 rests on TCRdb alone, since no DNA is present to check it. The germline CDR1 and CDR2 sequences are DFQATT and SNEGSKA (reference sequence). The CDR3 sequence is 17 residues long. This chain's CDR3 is CSVLKRGGPPLLYEQYF.

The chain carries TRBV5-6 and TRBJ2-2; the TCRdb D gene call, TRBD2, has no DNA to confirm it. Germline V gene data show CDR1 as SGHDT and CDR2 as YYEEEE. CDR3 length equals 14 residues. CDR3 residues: CASSRGLRTGELFF.

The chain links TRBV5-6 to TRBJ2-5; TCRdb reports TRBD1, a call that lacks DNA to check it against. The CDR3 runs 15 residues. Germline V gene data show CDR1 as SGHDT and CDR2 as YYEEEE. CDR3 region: CASSPPNRYQETQYF.

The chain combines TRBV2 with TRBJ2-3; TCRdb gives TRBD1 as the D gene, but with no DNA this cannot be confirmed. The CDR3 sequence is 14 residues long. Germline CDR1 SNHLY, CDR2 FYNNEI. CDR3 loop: CASSERGGTDTQYF.

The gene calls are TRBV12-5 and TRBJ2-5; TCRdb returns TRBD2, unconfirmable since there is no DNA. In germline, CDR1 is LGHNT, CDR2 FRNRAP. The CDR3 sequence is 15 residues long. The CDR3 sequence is CASGLGTSIGETQYF.

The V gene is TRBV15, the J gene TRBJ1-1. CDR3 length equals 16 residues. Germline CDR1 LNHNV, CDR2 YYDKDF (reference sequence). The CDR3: CATSRESSIMNTEAFF.

The chain's CDR3 is CSADRGTEAFF. The chain joins TRBV20-1 to TRBJ1-1; TCRdb's D gene call, TRBD1, goes unchecked for lack of DNA. This CDR3 contains 11 residues. Germline V lookup: CDR1 DFQATT, CDR2 SNEGSKA (reference sequence).

CDR3 sequence: CASSPTTGDEQYF. The V gene is TRBV18, the J gene TRBJ2-7; checking the TCRdb D call of TRBD1 is not possible without DNA. The CDR3 consists of 13 residues. Germline CDR1 is KGHSH and CDR2 is LQKENI. Complete variable domain (other parts from reference TRBV18 and TRBJ2-7): NAGVMQNPRHLVRRRGQEARLRCSPMKGHSHVYWYRQLPEEGLKFMVYLQKENIIDESGMPKERFSAEFPKEGPSILRIQQVVRGDSAAYFCASSPTTGDEQYFGPGTRLTVT.

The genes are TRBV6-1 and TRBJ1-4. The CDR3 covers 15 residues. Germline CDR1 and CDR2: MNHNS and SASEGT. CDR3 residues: CASRPDLLLNEKLFF.

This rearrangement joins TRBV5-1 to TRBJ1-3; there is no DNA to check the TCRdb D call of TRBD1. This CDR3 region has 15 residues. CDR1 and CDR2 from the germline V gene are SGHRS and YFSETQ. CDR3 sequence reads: CASSPTGIPGNTIYF. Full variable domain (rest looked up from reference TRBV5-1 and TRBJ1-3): KAGVTQTPRYLIKTRGQQVTLSCSPISGHRSVSWYQQTPGQGLQFLFEYFSETQRNKGNFPGRFSGRQFSNSRSEMNVSTLELGDSALYLCASSPTGIPGNTIYFGEGSWLTVV.

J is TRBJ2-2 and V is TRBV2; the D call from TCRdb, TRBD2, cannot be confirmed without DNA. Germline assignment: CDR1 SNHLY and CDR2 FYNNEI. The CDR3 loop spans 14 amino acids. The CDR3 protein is CATKGGSYTGELFF.

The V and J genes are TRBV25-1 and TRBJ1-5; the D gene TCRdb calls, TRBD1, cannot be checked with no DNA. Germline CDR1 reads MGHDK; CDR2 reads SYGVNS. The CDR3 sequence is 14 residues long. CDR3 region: CASTAQGYNQPQHF.

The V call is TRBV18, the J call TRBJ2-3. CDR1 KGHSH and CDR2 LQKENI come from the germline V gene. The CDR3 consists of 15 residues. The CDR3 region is CASSPPRRVGDTQYF.

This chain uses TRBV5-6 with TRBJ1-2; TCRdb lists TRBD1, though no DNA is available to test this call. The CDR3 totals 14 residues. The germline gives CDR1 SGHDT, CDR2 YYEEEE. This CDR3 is CASSLSRAGYGYTF.